This T cell receptor beta chain was profiled in a study of blood T cell repertoires in COVID-19. Study as a whole: The analysed material was cDNA or gDNA that came from T cells, B-cell-depleted T cells, or PBMCs.

A note on this clone: The same CDR3 can be traced to other DNA sequences in this sample.

Using immunoSEQ multiplex PCR, the repertoire was profiled, and TCRdb retains in-frame clones only, with some absent. The sample carries about 220,000 clones, roughly 89% recorded once. In germline, CDR1 is SGHRS, CDR2 YFSETQ. The CDR3 length is 14 residues. V dropped 1 base and J dropped 5; count of bases not matched to a gene: 3. Source material: PBMCs or T cells enriched from blood (not recorded which). The chain uses TRBV5-1 and TRBJ1-1; 9 bases are shared with TRBD1. This sequence was found in a woman in her thirties or forties with acute COVID-19. The CDR3 DNA reads as TGCGCCAGCAGCTTGACAGGGGGCTATACTGAAGCTTTCTTT. Translated: CASSLTGGYTEAFF.